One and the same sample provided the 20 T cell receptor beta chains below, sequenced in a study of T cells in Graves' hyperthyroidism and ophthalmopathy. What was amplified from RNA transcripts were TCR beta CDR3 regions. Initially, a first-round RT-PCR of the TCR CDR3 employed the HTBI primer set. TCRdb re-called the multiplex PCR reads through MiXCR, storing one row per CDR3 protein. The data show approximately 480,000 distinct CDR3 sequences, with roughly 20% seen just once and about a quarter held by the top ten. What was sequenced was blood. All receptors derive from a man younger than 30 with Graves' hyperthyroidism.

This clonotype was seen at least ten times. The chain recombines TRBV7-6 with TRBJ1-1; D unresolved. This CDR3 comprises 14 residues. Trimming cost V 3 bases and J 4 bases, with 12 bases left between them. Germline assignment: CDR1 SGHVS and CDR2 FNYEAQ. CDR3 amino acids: CASSFSFGSTEAFF. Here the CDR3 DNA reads TGTGCCAGCAGCTTTTCATTCGGGTCCACTGAAGCTTTCTTT.

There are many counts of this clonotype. CDR3: CASSLFSGGEQYF. CDR3 in DNA: TGTGCCAGCAGTTTATTTTCAGGCGGCGAGCAGTACTTC. This sequence joins TRBV28 and TRBJ2-7, with D unresolved. Germline CDR1 is MDHEN and CDR2 is SYDVKM. The CDR3 runs 13 residues. V was trimmed by 1 base and J by 6 bases, leaving 10 bases between them.

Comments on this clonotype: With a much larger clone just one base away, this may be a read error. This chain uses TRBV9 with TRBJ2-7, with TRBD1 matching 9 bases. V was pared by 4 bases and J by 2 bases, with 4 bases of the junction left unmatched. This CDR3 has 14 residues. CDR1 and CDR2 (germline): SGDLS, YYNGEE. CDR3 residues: CASSKGQGTYEQYV. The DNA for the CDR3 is TGTGCCAGCAGCAAGGGACAGGGAACCTACGAGCAGTACGTC.

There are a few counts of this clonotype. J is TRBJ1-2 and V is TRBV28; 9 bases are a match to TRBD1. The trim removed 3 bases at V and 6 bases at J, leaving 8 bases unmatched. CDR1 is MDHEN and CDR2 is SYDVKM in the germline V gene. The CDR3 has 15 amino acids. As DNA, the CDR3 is TGTGCCAGCAGTTTGAGGGACAGGGCGTTAAATGGCTACACCTTC. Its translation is CASSLRDRALNGYTF.

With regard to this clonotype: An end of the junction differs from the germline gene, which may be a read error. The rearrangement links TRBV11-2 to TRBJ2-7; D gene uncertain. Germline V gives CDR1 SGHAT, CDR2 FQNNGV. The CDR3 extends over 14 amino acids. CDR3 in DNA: TGTGCCAGCAGCTCCCTCCTAAGACCCTACGAGAAGTACTTC. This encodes CASSSLLRPYEKYF.

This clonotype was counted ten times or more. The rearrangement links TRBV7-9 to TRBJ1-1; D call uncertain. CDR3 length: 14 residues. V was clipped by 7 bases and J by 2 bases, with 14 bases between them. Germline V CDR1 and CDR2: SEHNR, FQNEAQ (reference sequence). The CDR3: CASTNDRVNTEAFF. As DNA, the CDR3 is TGTGCCAGCACCAATGATAGAGTAAACACTGAAGCTTTCTTT.

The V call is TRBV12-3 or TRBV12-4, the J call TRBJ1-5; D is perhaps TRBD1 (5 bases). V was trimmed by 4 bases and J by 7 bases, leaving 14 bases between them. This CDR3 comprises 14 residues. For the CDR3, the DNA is TGTGCCAGCAGTTGGGGTCGGGGGGTCCAGCCCCAGCATTTT. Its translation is CASSWGRGVQPQHF.

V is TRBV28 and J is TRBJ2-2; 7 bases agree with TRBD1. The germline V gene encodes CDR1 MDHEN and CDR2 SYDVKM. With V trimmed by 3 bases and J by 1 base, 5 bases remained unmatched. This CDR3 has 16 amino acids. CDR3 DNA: TGTGCCAGCAGTTTTTTGGACAGGTGGAACACCGGGGAGCTGTTTTTT. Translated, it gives CASSFLDRWNTGELFF.

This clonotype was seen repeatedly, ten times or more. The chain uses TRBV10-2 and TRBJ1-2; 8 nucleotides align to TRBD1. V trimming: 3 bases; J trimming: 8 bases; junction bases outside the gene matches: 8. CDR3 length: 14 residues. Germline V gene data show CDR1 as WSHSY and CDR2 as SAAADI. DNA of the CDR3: TGCGCCAGCAGTGAATCAGGGGGCGCGAAGGGCTACACCTTC. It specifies CASSESGGAKGYTF.

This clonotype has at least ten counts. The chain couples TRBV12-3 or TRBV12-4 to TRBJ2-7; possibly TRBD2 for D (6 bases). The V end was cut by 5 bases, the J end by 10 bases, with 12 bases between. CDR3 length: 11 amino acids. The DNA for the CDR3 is TGTGCCAGCAGTAAGGGACTTGGACAGTACTTC. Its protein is CASSKGLGQYF.

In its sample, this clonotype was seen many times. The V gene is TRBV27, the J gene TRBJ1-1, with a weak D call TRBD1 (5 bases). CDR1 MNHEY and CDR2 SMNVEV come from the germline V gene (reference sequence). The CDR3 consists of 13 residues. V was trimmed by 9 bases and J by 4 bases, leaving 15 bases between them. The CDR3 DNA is TGTGCCAGTGGGCGAGGGGTGAGCACTGAAGCTTTCTTT. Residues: CASGRGVSTEAFF.

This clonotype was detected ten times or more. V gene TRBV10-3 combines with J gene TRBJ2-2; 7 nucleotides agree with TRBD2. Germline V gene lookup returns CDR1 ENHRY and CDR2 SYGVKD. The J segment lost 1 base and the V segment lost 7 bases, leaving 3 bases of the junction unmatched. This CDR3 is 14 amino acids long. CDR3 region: CAIMGGENTGELFF. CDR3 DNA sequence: TGTGCCATCATGGGGGGGGAGAACACCGGGGAGCTGTTTTTT.

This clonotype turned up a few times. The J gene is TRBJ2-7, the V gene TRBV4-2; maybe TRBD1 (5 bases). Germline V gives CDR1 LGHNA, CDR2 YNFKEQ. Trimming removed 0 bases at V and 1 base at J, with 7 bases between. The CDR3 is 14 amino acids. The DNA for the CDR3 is TGTGCCAGCAGCCAAGATGACAGATCCTACGAGCAGTACTTC. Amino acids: CASSQDDRSYEQYF.

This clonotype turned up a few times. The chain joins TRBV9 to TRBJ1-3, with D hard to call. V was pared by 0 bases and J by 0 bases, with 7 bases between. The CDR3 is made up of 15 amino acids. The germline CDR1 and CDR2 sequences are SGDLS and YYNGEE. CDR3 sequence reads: CASSVAPSSGNTIYF. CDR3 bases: TGTGCCAGCAGCGTAGCCCCAAGCTCTGGAAACACCATATATTTT.

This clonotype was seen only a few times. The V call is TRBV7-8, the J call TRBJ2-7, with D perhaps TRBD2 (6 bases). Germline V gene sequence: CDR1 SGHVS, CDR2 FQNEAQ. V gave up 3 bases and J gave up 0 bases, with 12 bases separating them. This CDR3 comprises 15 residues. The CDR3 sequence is CASSFGGADSYEQYF. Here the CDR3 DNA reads TGTGCCAGCAGCTTCGGAGGGGCCGACTCCTACGAGCAGTACTTC.

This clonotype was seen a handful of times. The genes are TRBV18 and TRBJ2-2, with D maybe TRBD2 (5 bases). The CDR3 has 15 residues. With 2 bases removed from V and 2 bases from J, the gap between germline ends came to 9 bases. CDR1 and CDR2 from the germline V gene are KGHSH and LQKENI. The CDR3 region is CASSPISGNTGELFF. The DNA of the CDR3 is TGTGCCAGCTCACCAATATCGGGAAACACCGGGGAGCTGTTTTTT.

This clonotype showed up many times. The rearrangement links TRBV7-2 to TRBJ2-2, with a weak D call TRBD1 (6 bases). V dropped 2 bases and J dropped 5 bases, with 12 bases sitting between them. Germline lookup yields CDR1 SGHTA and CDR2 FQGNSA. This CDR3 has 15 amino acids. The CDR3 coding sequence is TGTGCCAGCAGCTTACTACAGGGTCGGACCGGGGAGCTGTTTTTT. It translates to CASSLLQGRTGELFF.

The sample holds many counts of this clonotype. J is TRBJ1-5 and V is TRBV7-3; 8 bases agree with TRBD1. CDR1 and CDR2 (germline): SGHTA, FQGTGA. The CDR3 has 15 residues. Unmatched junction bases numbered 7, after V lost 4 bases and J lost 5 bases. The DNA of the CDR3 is TGTGCCAGCAGCTCTCCGGGACAGGATTATCAGCCCCAGCATTTT. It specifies CASSSPGQDYQPQHF.

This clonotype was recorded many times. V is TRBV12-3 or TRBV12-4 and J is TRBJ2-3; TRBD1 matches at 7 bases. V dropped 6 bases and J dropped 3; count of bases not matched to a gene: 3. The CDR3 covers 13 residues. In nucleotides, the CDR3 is TGTGCCAGCAGGACAGGGAAAACAGATACGCAGTATTTT. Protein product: CASRTGKTDTQYF.

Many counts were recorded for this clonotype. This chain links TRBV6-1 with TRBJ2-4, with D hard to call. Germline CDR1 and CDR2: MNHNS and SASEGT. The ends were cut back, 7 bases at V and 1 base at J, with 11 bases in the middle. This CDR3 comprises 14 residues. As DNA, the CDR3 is TGTGCCAGCACCGACAATATGGCCAAAAACATTCAGTACTTC. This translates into CASTDNMAKNIQYF.